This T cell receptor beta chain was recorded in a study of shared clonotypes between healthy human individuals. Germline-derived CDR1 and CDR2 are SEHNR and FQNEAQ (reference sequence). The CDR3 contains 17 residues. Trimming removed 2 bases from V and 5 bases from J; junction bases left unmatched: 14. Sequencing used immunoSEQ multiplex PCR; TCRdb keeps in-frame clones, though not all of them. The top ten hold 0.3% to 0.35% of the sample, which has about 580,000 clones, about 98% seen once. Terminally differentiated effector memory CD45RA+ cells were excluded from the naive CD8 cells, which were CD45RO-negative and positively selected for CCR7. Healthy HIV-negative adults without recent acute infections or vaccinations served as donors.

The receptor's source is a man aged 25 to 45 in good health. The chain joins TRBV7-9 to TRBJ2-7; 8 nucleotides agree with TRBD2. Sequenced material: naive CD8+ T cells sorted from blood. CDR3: CASSLRGAREATHEQYF. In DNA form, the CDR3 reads TGTGCCAGCAGCTTACGGGGGGCGCGGGAGGCAACTCACGAGCAGTACTTC.